This T cell receptor beta chain was sequenced during a study of blood T cell repertoires in COVID-19. The wider study: The United States, Italy and Spain were the sources of the acute and convalescent COVID-19 samples. T cells, B-cell-depleted T cells, or PBMCs provided the cDNA or gDNA that served as material.

Germline V gene data show CDR1 as MDHEN and CDR2 as SYDVKM. J was trimmed by 3 bases and V by 5 bases; bases with no gene match: 10. CDR3 length equals 15 residues. Study processing details: From reference gene primer amplification, estimates of nucleated cell counts were derived. Clones were read by immunoSEQ multiplex PCR, and TCRdb kept only the in-frame ones, dropping some. V and J calls and clone size follow that table, whereas D and trimming were derived from the DNA. The sample yields roughly 100,000 clones, approximately 89% seen once. The chain uses TRBV28 and TRBJ2-7; 7 bases fit TRBD2. Sequencing was done on a sample of peripheral blood. The receptor was derived from an elderly woman in a cohort sampled during active COVID-19. Here the CDR3 reads CASSPGVAGSYEQYF. The CDR3, as DNA: TGTGCCAGCAGTCCTGGGGTAGCGGGCAGCTACGAGCAGTACTTC.